The 30 T cell receptor beta chains listed next were all sequenced from one sample in a study of blood T cell repertoires in COVID-19. The repertoire was sequenced with immunoSEQ multiplex PCR; TCRdb's copy has only in-frame clones and lacks some. The sample carries more than 95,000 clones, 88% recorded once. Sequencing used peripheral blood. Every receptor here comes from a human donor in a cohort sampled during active COVID-19.

V is TRBV29-1 and J is TRBJ2-7; 10 nucleotides agree with TRBD2. The CDR3 loop spans 13 amino acids. Germline loops: CDR1 SQVTM, CDR2 ANQGSEA. CDR3 coding DNA: TGCAGTACTCTAGCGGGAGAGGACTACGAGCAGTACTTC. The encoded protein is CSTLAGEDYEQYF.

The chain uses TRBV27 and TRBJ1-2; D gene uncertain. The germline CDR1 and CDR2 sequences are MNHEY and SMNVEV (reference sequence). There are 13 residues in the CDR3. Between the trimmed V and J ends, which lost 5 bases and 3 bases, there was a span of 10 bases. CDR3 residues: CASSTAMYYGYTF. The CDR3 region has the DNA TGTGCCAGCAGTACAGCCATGTACTATGGCTACACCTTC.

V gene TRBV18 combines with J gene TRBJ2-3, with 7 bases identical to TRBD2. V lost 3 bases, J lost 0 bases, and 3 bases stayed unmatched. The CDR3 has 15 amino acids. Looked up from germline, CDR1 is KGHSH and CDR2 is LQKENI. The CDR3 sequence: CASSPTGLSTDTQYF. The DNA of the CDR3 is TGTGCCAGCTCACCTACGGGACTAAGCACAGATACGCAGTATTTT.

V is TRBV7-9 and J is TRBJ1-5; perhaps TRBD1 as D (5 bases). Germline CDR1 SEHNR, CDR2 FQNEAQ (reference sequence). V gave up 4 bases and J gave up 6 bases, with 13 bases separating them. The CDR3 contains 14 residues. The CDR3 here is CASSSLTESQPQHF. CDR3 DNA: TGTGCCAGCAGCTCATTGACAGAGAGTCAGCCCCAGCATTTT.

The chain joins TRBV5-1 to TRBJ2-1; maybe TRBD1 (5 bases). The CDR3 contains 14 residues. Germline V CDR1 and CDR2: SGHRS, YFSETQ. The ends were cut back, 7 bases at V and 2 bases at J, with 13 bases in the middle. The CDR3 is CASGKTETYNEQFF. DNA for the CDR3: TGCGCCAGCGGTAAGACAGAGACCTACAATGAGCAGTTCTTC.

On this clone itself: The sample contains more than one DNA sequence encoding this CDR3. V and J are TRBV4-1 and TRBJ2-7; 7 bases match TRBD2. J was trimmed by 1 base and V by 1 base; bases with no gene match: 4. Germline V gives CDR1 MGHRA, CDR2 YSYEKL. The CDR3 runs to 15 residues. The CDR3, as DNA: TGCGCCAGCAGCCAAGTTCCGGGAGGATCCTACGAGCAGTACTTC. This encodes CASSQVPGGSYEQYF.

This clone was counted between two and nine times. The chain recombines TRBV27 with TRBJ1-6; D ambiguous. Germline lookup yields CDR1 MNHEY and CDR2 SMNVEV (reference sequence). The CDR3 sequence is 13 residues long. V was trimmed by 5 bases and J by 4 bases, leaving 6 bases between them. The CDR3: CASSGLYNSPLHF. In nucleotides, the CDR3 is TGTGCCAGCAGTGGACTGTATAATTCACCCCTCCACTTT.

The chain is built from TRBV3-1 (or the pseudogene TRBV3-2) and TRBJ2-2, with D hard to call. This CDR3 contains 15 residues. Per germline, CDR1 LGHDT and CDR2 YNNKEL (reference sequence). The V end lost 5 bases, the J end lost 8 bases, and 18 bases lay between the germline ends. CDR3 coding DNA: TGTGCCAGCAGCACTCGACCTGACTTTGGGGGGGAGCTGTTTTTT. It is translated as CASSTRPDFGGELFF.

The V gene is TRBV19, the J gene TRBJ2-3, with 11 nucleotides matching TRBD2. Germline V gene data show CDR1 as LNHDA and CDR2 as SQIVND (reference sequence). The ends lost 3 bases at V and 6 bases at J; junction bases unmatched: 5. This CDR3 has 15 amino acids. DNA of the CDR3: TGTGCCAGTAGTATGGAACTAGCGGGAGCGGATACGCAGTATTTT. Encoded protein: CASSMELAGADTQYF.

As to this clone: A read error is possible here, since a much larger clone lies one base away. The rearrangement links TRBV7-6 to TRBJ2-2; TRBD1 is a possible D gene (6 bases). Germline V gene sequence: CDR1 SGHVS, CDR2 FNYEAQ. The CDR3 runs 16 residues. Trimming stripped 5 bases from V and 6 bases from J, with 19 bases between. The chain's CDR3 is CASSITGTPVAGELFF. The CDR3 DNA reads as TGTGCCAGCAGCATAACCGGGACACCAGTGGCCGGGGAGCTGTTTTTT.

The chain is built from TRBV10-3 and TRBJ1-1; D perhaps matches TRBD1 (5 bases). This CDR3 is 11 amino acids long. CDR1 is ENHRY, CDR2 SYGVKD, per germline. V lost 10 bases, J lost 1 base, and 7 bases lay in between. The CDR3, as DNA: TGTGCCACCCAGGGGAACACTGAAGCTTTCTTT. This sequence encodes CATQGNTEAFF.

V gene TRBV3-1 (or the pseudogene TRBV3-2) combines with J gene TRBJ2-7; maybe TRBD2 (5 bases). Germline V lookup: CDR1 LGHDT, CDR2 YNNKEL (reference sequence). Trimming shortened V by 1 base and J by 0 bases, and 16 bases separated the two germline ends. The CDR3 runs 17 residues. CDR3 DNA: TGTGCCAGCAGCCAAGCGGCCAGCGGATTAAGCTCCTACGAGCAGTACTTC. Its translation is CASSQAASGLSSYEQYF.

V gene TRBV29-1 combines with J gene TRBJ1-5, with a weak D call TRBD1 (5 bases). Trimming shortened V by 5 bases and J by 9 bases, and 17 bases separated the two germline ends. The CDR3 runs 13 residues. Germline CDR1 is SQVTM and CDR2 is ANQGSEA. The CDR3 loop reads CSVLMLQDGPQHF. CDR3 nucleotides: TGCAGCGTTCTAATGCTACAGGACGGGCCCCAGCATTTT. The whole variable domain, remainder taken from reference TRBV29-1 and TRBJ1-5, is SAVISQKPSRDICQRGTSLTIQCQVDSQVTMMFWYRQQPGQSLTLIATANQGSEATYESGFVIDKFPISRPNLTFSTLTVSNMSPEDSSIYLCSVLMLQDGPQHFGDGTRLSIL.

Only a few counts were recorded for this clone. The CDR3 DNA reads as TGTGCCAGCAGCGGGGGACAGGGGGCGCTTGGTGGCTACACCTTC. The encoded protein is CASSGGQGALGGYTF. The chain joins TRBV7-9 to TRBJ1-2, with 12 bases matching TRBD1. Germline-derived CDR1 and CDR2 are SEHNR and FQNEAQ (reference sequence). CDR3 length: 15 residues. Germline trimming cut 5 bases from V and 7 bases from J; bases unmatched to any gene: 8. The full variable domain, rest sourced from reference TRBV7-9 and TRBJ1-2, is DTGVSQNPRHKITKRGQNVTFRCDPISEHNRLYWYRQTLGQGPEFLTYFQNEAQLEKSRLLSDRFSAERPKGSFSTLEIQRTEQGDSAMYLCASSGGQGALGGYTFGSGTRLTVV.

The V gene is TRBV11-2, the J gene TRBJ2-1, with TRBD2 matching over 14 bases. Germline CDR1 and CDR2: SGHAT and FQNNGV. The CDR3 loop spans 17 amino acids. Germline trimming cut 5 bases from V and 8 bases from J; bases unmatched to any gene: 11. CDR3 region: CASSRMRLAGGRDEQFF. The CDR3 coding sequence is TGTGCCAGCAGCCGGATGAGACTAGCGGGGGGGCGTGATGAGCAGTTCTTC. Based on the CDR3 plus reference TRBV11-2 and TRBJ2-1, the full variable domain is EAGVAQSPRYKIIEKRQSVAFWCNPISGHATLYWYQQILGQGPKLLIQFQNNGVVDDSQLPKDRFSAERLKGVDSTLKIQPAKLEDSAVYLCASSRMRLAGGRDEQFFGPGTRLTVL.

The chain uses TRBV11-2 and TRBJ2-7; 8 nucleotides agree with TRBD2. Per the germline V gene, CDR1 is SGHAT and CDR2 is FQNNGV. The CDR3 runs 17 residues. With 5 bases clipped from V and 0 bases from J, the junction kept 12 bases outside the gene matches. The CDR3 is CASSPVGSGVSSYEQYF. The DNA for the CDR3 is TGTGCCAGCAGCCCCGTTGGTAGCGGGGTGAGCTCCTACGAGCAGTACTTC.

The CDR3 DNA reads TGTGCCAGCAGCTATTTGCAGGACCAAGAGACCCAGTACTTC. This sequence encodes CASSYLQDQETQYF. This chain joins TRBV14 and TRBJ2-5; D is unresolved. CDR1 and CDR2 (germline): SGHDN, FVKESK. V shed 5 bases and J shed 0 bases, with 10 bases lying between them. The CDR3 covers 14 residues. Variable domain in full (rest from reference TRBV14 and TRBJ2-5): EAGVTQFPSHSVIEKGQTVTLRCDPISGHDNLYWYRRVMGKEIKFLLHFVKESKQDESGMPNNRFLAERTGGTYSTLKVQPAELEDSGVYFCASSYLQDQETQYFGPGTRLLVL.

The chain joins TRBV7-9 to TRBJ2-7; D perhaps matches TRBD2 (7 bases). The CDR3 runs to 16 residues. The germline V and J ends were trimmed by 4 bases and 2 bases, with 18 bases remaining between them. Germline V gives CDR1 SEHNR, CDR2 FQNEAQ (reference sequence). The CDR3 reads CASSSGGTGGPYEQYF. The CDR3 region has the DNA TGTGCCAGCAGCTCTGGGGGGACGGGGGGCCCCTACGAGCAGTACTTC.

The CDR3 DNA follows: TGTGCCAGCAGCTTCCTACAGGGAACGCAGTATTTT. Encoded protein: CASSFLQGTQYF. The rearrangement uses TRBV12-3 or TRBV12-4 and TRBJ2-3; possible D gene TRBD1, 6 bases. CDR3 size: 12 residues. Trimming took 6 bases from V and 9 from J, leaving 13 bases between them.

The genes are TRBV7-2 and TRBJ2-5, with D possibly being TRBD2 (6 bases). The CDR3 is 13 amino acids. Germline V gene data show CDR1 as SGHTA and CDR2 as FQGNSA. The V end lost 6 bases, the J end lost 2 bases, and 10 bases lay between the germline ends. The CDR3 bases are TGTGCCAGCAGTCAAAGCGGGCAAGAGACCCAGTACTTC. Encoded protein: CASSQSGQETQYF.

The CDR3 DNA follows: TGTGCCAGCAGAAGTGCCAAGGGGGTAGATACGCAGTATTTT. It translates to CASRSAKGVDTQYF. The chain couples TRBV6-5 to TRBJ2-3, with a tentative D call TRBD1 (6 bases). The CDR3 has 14 residues. Germline CDR1 reads MNHEY; CDR2 reads SVGAGI. V shed 6 bases and J shed 5 bases, with 15 bases lying between them.

The CDR3 DNA reads as TGTGCCAGCAGCCCGGGGACAGGGAGCACTGAAGCTTTCTTT. This codes for CASSPGTGSTEAFF. The chain uses TRBV3-1 (or the pseudogene TRBV3-2) and TRBJ1-1; 9 nucleotides line up with TRBD1. This CDR3 region has 14 residues. Germline CDR1 and CDR2: LGHDT and YNNKEL (reference sequence). The trim removed 4 bases at V and 4 bases at J, leaving 4 bases unmatched.

The V gene is TRBV5-5, the J gene TRBJ2-2, with D tentatively TRBD1 (5 bases). V was shortened by 4 bases and J by 3 bases, with 22 bases between the two germline ends. This CDR3 has 18 residues. Germline V gives CDR1 SGHKS, CDR2 YYEKEE (reference sequence). The CDR3 here is CASSAHPDNRADTGELFF. The DNA of the CDR3 is TGTGCCAGCAGCGCCCATCCGGACAACCGGGCGGACACCGGGGAGCTGTTTTTT.

In this sample, this clone turned up once. V gene TRBV15 combines with J gene TRBJ2-3; 7 positions match TRBD2. Germline V gene sequence: CDR1 LNHNV, CDR2 YYDKDF (reference sequence). V dropped 1 base and J dropped 6; count of bases not matched to a gene: 4. The CDR3 spans 14 residues. For the CDR3, the DNA is TGTGCCACCAGCAGAGTACTCGGGGGGGATACGCAGTATTTT. Its translation is CATSRVLGGDTQYF. The full variable domain, in which reference TRBV15 and TRBJ2-3 provide the parts outside the CDR3, is DAMVIQNPRYQVTQFGKPVTLSCSQTLNHNVMYWYQQKSSQAPKLLFHYYDKDFNNEADTPDNFQSRRPNTSFCFLDIRSPGLGDTAMYLCATSRVLGGDTQYFGPGTRLTVL.

This sequence joins TRBV5-1 and TRBJ2-7; perhaps TRBD2 as D (6 bases). Germline V gene data show CDR1 as SGHRS and CDR2 as YFSETQ. The CDR3 has 15 amino acids. V lost 0 bases and J 3 bases, leaving 13 bases between the germline ends. The chain's CDR3 is CASSLETGEVYEQYF. CDR3 DNA: TGCGCCAGCAGCTTGGAAACGGGAGAGGTCTACGAGCAGTACTTC.

The genes are TRBV7-9 and TRBJ2-7; 7 bases line up with TRBD2. With 5 bases clipped from V and 4 bases from J, the junction kept 11 bases outside the gene matches. In germline, CDR1 is SEHNR, CDR2 FQNEAQ (reference sequence). The CDR3 runs 15 residues. In DNA form, the CDR3 reads TGTGCCAGCAGCCCCAGCGGGGTTGCCTTGTACGAGCAGTACTTC. Residues: CASSPSGVALYEQYF.

V gene TRBV9 combines with J gene TRBJ2-3, with 7 bases identical to TRBD2. In germline, CDR1 is SGDLS, CDR2 YYNGEE. The CDR3 totals 11 residues. V trimming: 7 bases; J trimming: 6 bases; junction bases outside the gene matches: 2. CDR3 in amino acids: CASGGVDTQYF. CDR3 bases: TGTGCCAGCGGGGGGGTTGATACGCAGTATTTT.

This chain joins TRBV3-1 (or the pseudogene TRBV3-2) and TRBJ2-7; 8 positions agree with TRBD2. Unmatched junction bases numbered 10, after V lost 0 bases and J lost 6 bases. This CDR3 has 16 residues. Germline lookup yields CDR1 LGHDT and CDR2 YNNKEL (reference sequence). Here the CDR3 reads CASSQDPGGALLEQYF. CDR3 coding DNA: TGTGCCAGCAGCCAAGACCCCGGGGGGGCACTTCTCGAGCAGTACTTC.

This chain joins TRBV10-3 and TRBJ1-2; D remains ambiguous. This CDR3 is 16 amino acids long. The V end was cut by 2 bases, the J end by 7 bases, with 20 bases between. The germline gives CDR1 ENHRY, CDR2 SYGVKD. The CDR3 DNA sequence: TGTGCCATCAGTGAGATTCAAAGGTCTACTACTATTGGCTACACCTTC. Its protein is CAISEIQRSTTIGYTF.

The chain recombines TRBV11-2 with TRBJ2-1; 8 bases line up with TRBD2. CDR1 is SGHAT and CDR2 is FQNNGV in the germline V gene. The CDR3 consists of 16 residues. V lost 5 bases, J lost 0 bases, and 6 bases stayed unmatched. The CDR3 loop reads CASSPRLASSYNEQFF. As DNA, the CDR3 is TGTGCCAGCAGCCCCCGACTAGCGTCCTCCTACAATGAGCAGTTCTTC.